This T cell receptor beta chain came from a study of technical replicates of blood from a few donors. Profiled with immunoSEQ multiplex PCR; TCRdb holds only in-frame clones, not every one. The table has around 84,000 clones, more than 95% seen once; the top ten hold approximately 0.14%. Looked up from germline, CDR1 is MNHNS and CDR2 is SASEGT. V gave up 6 bases and J gave up 0 bases, with 11 bases separating them. This CDR3 spans 14 amino acids. The gene calls are TRBV6-1 and TRBJ1-1, with D maybe TRBD1 (5 bases). The source is a human donor in good health. The sequenced material came from T cells isolated from PBMCs. The CDR3: CASRTRGVNTEAFF. DNA of the CDR3: TGTGCCAGCAGGACTAGGGGCGTGAACACTGAAGCTTTCTTT.